These 17 T cell receptor beta chains were all obtained from the same sample, sequenced in a study of blood T cells in healthy people across ages. Next came a second PCR, run for about 7 to 12 cycles, which used a sample-barcoded 5' primer along with a J-beta primer mix. Each CDR3 protein gets one entry after TCRdb re-called the 5' RACE reads with MiXCR. The sample yields roughly 640,000 distinct CDR3 sequences, 25% to 35% seen once. What was sequenced was blood. The receptors come from an elderly woman in good health.

This clonotype came up many times. This may be a read error, as it is one base from a much larger clone. The chain employs TRBV20-1 and TRBJ2-7, with TRBD1 identical over 10 bases. CDR1 and CDR2 (germline): DFQATT, SNEGSKA (reference sequence). The CDR3 totals 16 residues. Germline trimming cut 1 base from V and 5 bases from J; bases unmatched to any gene: 11. In DNA, the CDR3 is TGCAGTGCTAGAGGTTCTCCGGGACAGGGGAGCCACGAGCAGTACTTC. Translation gives CSARGSPGQGSHEQYF.

This clonotype showed up many times. This CDR3 is CASSLEGASSGYGYTF. DNA for the CDR3: TGCGCCAGCAGCTTGGAAGGAGCCTCCTCGGGATATGGCTACACCTTC. The chain employs TRBV5-1 and TRBJ1-2; no firm D call. From germline, CDR1 is SGHRS and CDR2 YFSETQ. This CDR3 is 16 amino acids long. V was clipped by 0 bases and J by 5 bases, with 17 bases between them.

This clonotype has ten or more counts. The J gene is TRBJ1-2, the V gene TRBV5-5; TRBD1 matches at 7 bases. Germline values: CDR1 SGHKS, CDR2 YYEKEE (reference sequence). There are 19 residues in the CDR3. Trimming cost V 1 base and J 2 bases; bases outside gene matches: 17. This chain's CDR3 is CASSLTGVPEALRNYGYTF. CDR3 DNA: TGTGCCAGCAGCTTGACAGGGGTCCCGGAGGCACTACGAAACTATGGCTACACCTTC.

This clonotype was seen many times. V gene TRBV7-2 combines with J gene TRBJ2-3; 7 bases align to TRBD2. Germline trimming cut 5 bases from V and 10 bases from J; bases unmatched to any gene: 6. The CDR3 has 12 residues. The V gene's germline CDR1 is SGHTA and CDR2 FQGNSA. The CDR3 sequence is CASSPGLEAQYF. CDR3 in DNA: TGTGCCAGCAGCCCCGGACTAGAGGCGCAGTATTTT.

In its sample, this clonotype was seen many times. CDR3 sequence (DNA): TGTGCCAGTAAATACCGGGACCGATCCTACGAGCAGTACTTC. This gives the protein CASKYRDRSYEQYF. The gene calls are TRBV27 and TRBJ2-7; D tentatively fits TRBD1 or TRBD2 (5 bases each). Trimming took 9 bases from V and 1 from J, leaving 16 bases between them. The germline CDR1 and CDR2 sequences are MNHEY and SMNVEV (reference sequence). The CDR3 runs to 14 residues.

This clonotype was picked up many times. The CDR3 is CASSLGNWLSGDEQFF. DNA for the CDR3: TGTGCCAGCAGCTTAGGGAACTGGTTGTCCGGGGATGAGCAGTTCTTC. V usage is TRBV7-6 and J usage is TRBJ2-1, with D perhaps matching TRBD2 (5 bases). The CDR3 totals 16 residues. CDR1 is SGHVS, CDR2 FNYEAQ, per germline. With 1 base removed from V and 8 bases from J, the gap between germline ends came to 18 bases.

This clonotype was observed a handful of times. The chain employs TRBV7-3 and TRBJ2-1; maybe TRBD1 (7 bases). Germline V gene sequence: CDR1 SGHTA, CDR2 FQGTGA. The CDR3 sequence is 12 residues long. V lost 3 bases and J 16 bases, leaving 16 bases between the germline ends. The CDR3 is CASSFSRGALFF. The CDR3 region has the DNA TGTGCCAGCAGCTTCAGCAGGGGGGCTCTCTTCTTC.

This clonotype was observed at least ten times. V usage is TRBV11-2 and J usage is TRBJ2-3, with TRBD1 matching 7 bases. The germline V gene has CDR1 SGHAT and CDR2 FQNNGV. This CDR3 has 15 amino acids. The trim removed 2 bases at V and 1 base at J, leaving 3 bases unmatched. The chain's CDR3 is CASSLRRGRTDTQYF. The CDR3 DNA reads as TGTGCCAGCAGCTTACGAAGGGGGCGCACAGATACGCAGTATTTT.

This clonotype was seen ten or more times. The chain combines TRBV2 with TRBJ2-7; 8 bases map to TRBD2. Germline CDR1 reads SNHLY; CDR2 reads FYNNEI. CDR3 length: 14 residues. The junction had 7 bases not matched to a gene; V was cut back by 7 bases and J by 2 bases. The CDR3 region is CASTNSGGAYEQYF. DNA of the CDR3: TGTGCCAGCACCAACTCGGGGGGGGCCTACGAGCAGTACTTC.

The V gene is TRBV28, the J gene TRBJ2-3; D is unclear. This CDR3 is built from 13 residues. The ends were cut back, 3 bases at V and 4 bases at J, with 8 bases in the middle. Germline V gene data show CDR1 as MDHEN and CDR2 as SYDVKM. In DNA, the CDR3 is TGTGCCAGCAGTTTGCTCGAGTCAGATACGCAGTATTTT. This sequence encodes CASSLLESDTQYF.

This chain links TRBV4-1 with TRBJ1-1, with D hard to call. CDR1 MGHRA and CDR2 YSYEKL come from the germline V gene. The CDR3 runs to 17 residues. V was clipped by 0 bases and J by 3 bases, with 17 bases between them. The DNA for the CDR3 is TGCGCCAGCAGCCAAGATCTCTTCAGCGTAGGTGACACTGAAGCTTTCTTT. This sequence encodes CASSQDLFSVGDTEAFF.

Points on this clonotype: A much larger clone lies one base from this, so it may be a read error. This sequence joins TRBV12-3 or TRBV12-4 and TRBJ2-3, with 11 bases lining up with TRBD2. V trimming: 4 bases; J trimming: 4 bases; junction bases outside the gene matches: 4. The CDR3 has 15 residues. CDR3 DNA sequence: TGTGCCAGCAGTTATACTAGCGGGGGAGCAGATACGCAGTATTTT. Encoded protein: CASSYTSGGADTQYF.

This clonotype was observed a few times. The J gene is TRBJ2-4, the V gene TRBV3-1; 7 bases align to TRBD1. Matching the DNA end better, TRBJ2-7 makes the J call doubtful. From germline, CDR1 is LGHDT and CDR2 YNNKEL (reference sequence). CDR3 length: 15 residues. DNA for the CDR3: TGTGCCAGCAGCCAGACGACAGGGTCTTGGGACGAGCAGTACTTC. It translates to CASSQTTGSWDEQYF.

V usage is TRBV7-9 and J usage is TRBJ2-7, with D tentatively TRBD1 or TRBD2 (5 bases each). CDR1 and CDR2 (germline): SEHNR, FQNEAQ (reference sequence). Between the trimmed V and J ends, which lost 8 bases and 2 bases, there was a span of 7 bases. The CDR3 consists of 11 residues. CDR3 DNA sequence: TGTGCCAGCGAGGGGACCTACGAGCAGTACTTC. This translates into CASEGTYEQYF.

In this sample, this clonotype turned up a few times. This chain connects TRBV13 to TRBJ1-2, with a tentative D call TRBD1 (5 bases). Germline CDR1 is PRHDT and CDR2 is FYEKMQ (reference sequence). The V gene lost 2 bases and the J gene lost 7 bases, with 17 bases spanning the gap. This CDR3 is built from 15 residues. CDR3 protein: CASSLNPLGGLGYTF. The CDR3 nucleotides are TGTGCCAGCAGCTTAAACCCCCTGGGGGGTCTTGGCTACACCTTC.

This clonotype was recorded a few times. A much larger clonotype is one base distant, so this may be a read error. The chain combines TRBV6-5 with TRBJ2-7; TRBD1 is a possible D gene (6 bases). The V gene's germline CDR1 is MNHEY and CDR2 SVGAGI. V was shortened by 4 bases and J by 4 bases, with 17 bases between the two germline ends. The CDR3 has 15 amino acids. CDR3 coding DNA: TGTGCCAGCAGTTGCGGTACAGGGTTTAGGTACGAGCAGTACTTC. The encoded protein is CASSCGTGFRYEQYF.

In its sample, this clonotype was seen a few times. This rearrangement joins TRBV11-2 to TRBJ2-4; 9 nucleotides line up with TRBD2. Germline assignment: CDR1 SGHAT and CDR2 FQNNGV. The CDR3 is 18 amino acids. The V gene end was trimmed by 6 bases and the J gene end by 1 base; junction bases not matched to a gene: 13. The CDR3 sequence: CASRQLRRSGGAKNIQYF. The CDR3 DNA sequence: TGTGCCAGCAGGCAGCTTAGAAGGAGCGGGGGGGCCAAAAACATTCAGTACTTC.